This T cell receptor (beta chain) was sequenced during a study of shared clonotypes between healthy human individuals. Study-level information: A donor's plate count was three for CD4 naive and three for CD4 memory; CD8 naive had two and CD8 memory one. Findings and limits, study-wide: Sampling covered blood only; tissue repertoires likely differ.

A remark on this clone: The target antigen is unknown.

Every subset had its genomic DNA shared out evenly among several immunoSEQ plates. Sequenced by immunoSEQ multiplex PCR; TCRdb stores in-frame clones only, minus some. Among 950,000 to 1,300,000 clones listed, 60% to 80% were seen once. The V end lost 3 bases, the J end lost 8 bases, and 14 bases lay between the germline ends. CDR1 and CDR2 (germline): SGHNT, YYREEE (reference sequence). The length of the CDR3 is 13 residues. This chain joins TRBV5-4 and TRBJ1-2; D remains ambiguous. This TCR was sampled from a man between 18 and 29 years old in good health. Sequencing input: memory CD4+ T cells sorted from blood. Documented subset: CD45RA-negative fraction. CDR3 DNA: TGTGCCAGCAGCTCTTTAAAAGGTTTAGGCTACACCTTC. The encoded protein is CASSSLKGLGYTF.